This T cell receptor beta chain was recorded in a study of blood T cell repertoires in COVID-19. On the study more broadly: Acute-phase and convalescent COVID-19 samples originated in the United States, Italy and Spain. Sources were T cells, B-cell-depleted T cells, or PBMCs; the material itself was cDNA or gDNA.

In the authors' workflow: Estimated nucleated cell counts came from reference gene primer amplification. Using immunoSEQ multiplex PCR, the repertoire was profiled, and TCRdb retains in-frame clones only, with some absent. V and J calls and clone size come straight from that table; D and trimming were deduced from the DNA. The table shows about 140,000 clones, with over 75% occurring only once. Germline trimming cut 3 bases from V and 5 bases from J; bases unmatched to any gene: 12. The CDR3 runs 15 residues. Germline loops: CDR1 GTSNPN, CDR2 SVGIG (reference sequence). The material sequenced was peripheral blood. The receptor comes from a man in his fifties or sixties with active or convalescent COVID-19. The rearrangement links TRBV30 to TRBJ1-1; 7 positions match TRBD1. The CDR3 here is CAWRRGTGVRTEAFF. The DNA for the CDR3 is TGTGCCTGGAGGAGGGGAACAGGGGTGAGAACTGAAGCTTTCTTT.